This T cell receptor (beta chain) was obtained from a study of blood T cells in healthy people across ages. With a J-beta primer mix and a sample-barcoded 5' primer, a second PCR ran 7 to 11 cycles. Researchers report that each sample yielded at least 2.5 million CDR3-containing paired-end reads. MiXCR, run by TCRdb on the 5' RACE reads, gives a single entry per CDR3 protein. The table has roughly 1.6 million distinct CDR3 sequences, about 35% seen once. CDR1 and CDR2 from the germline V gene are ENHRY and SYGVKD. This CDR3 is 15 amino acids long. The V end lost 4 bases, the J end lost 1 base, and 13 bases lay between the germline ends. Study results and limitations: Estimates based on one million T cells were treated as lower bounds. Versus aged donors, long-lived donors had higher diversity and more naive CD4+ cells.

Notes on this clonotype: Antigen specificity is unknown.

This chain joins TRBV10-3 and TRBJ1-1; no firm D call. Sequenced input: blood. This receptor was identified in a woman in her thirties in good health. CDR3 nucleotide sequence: TGTGCCATCAGTGGGGTGTCAGGTGGGAACACTGAAGCTTTCTTT. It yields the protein CAISGVSGGNTEAFF.